This TCR beta chain was identified during a study of cytomegalovirus exposure and HLA in healthy donors. Study summary: An earlier analysis identified 117 million unique TCR beta sequences in approximately 170 million T cells.

Study-wide points: The only immune exposure information that was available was CMV serostatus. Presence/absence analyses supposed approximately even sequencing depth among donors. Most CMV-associated TCR beta chains appeared HLA-restricted in a later analysis.

Germline V gene data show CDR1 as MDHEN and CDR2 as SYDVKM. CDR3 length: 15 amino acids. V gave up 1 base and J gave up 0 bases, with 9 bases separating them. The PCR employed 60 Vbeta primers together with 13 Jbeta primers. The data were produced by immunoSEQ multiplex PCR, yet TCRdb's version contains in-frame clones alone and is incomplete. This repertoire shows tens of thousands of clones, around 80% found once; its top ten account for 9.5% to 13%. This clone was seen only a few times. Its matching antigen is unknown. The chain joins TRBV28 to TRBJ1-2, with D perhaps matching TRBD1 (6 bases). This sequence originates from a male donor in good health and CMV-seropositive. The sequenced material came from PBMCs. CDR3 loop: CASSLFRDTNYGYTF. DNA for the CDR3: TGTGCCAGCAGTTTATTCCGGGACACTAACTATGGCTACACCTTC.